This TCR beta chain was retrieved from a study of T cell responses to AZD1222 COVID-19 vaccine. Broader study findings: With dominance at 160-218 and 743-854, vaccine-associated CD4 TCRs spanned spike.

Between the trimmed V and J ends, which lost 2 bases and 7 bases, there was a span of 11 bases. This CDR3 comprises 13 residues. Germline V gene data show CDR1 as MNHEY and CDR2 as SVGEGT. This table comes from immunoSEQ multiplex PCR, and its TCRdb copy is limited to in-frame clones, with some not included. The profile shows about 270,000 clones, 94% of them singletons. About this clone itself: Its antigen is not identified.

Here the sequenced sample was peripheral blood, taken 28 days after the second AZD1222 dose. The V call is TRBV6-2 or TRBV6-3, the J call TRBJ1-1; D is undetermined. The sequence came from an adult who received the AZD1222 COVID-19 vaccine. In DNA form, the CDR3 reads TGTGCCAGCAGTTACCCCGTCACCGGTGAAGCTTTCTTT. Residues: CASSYPVTGEAFF.